One and the same sample provided the 5 T cell receptor beta chains below, sequenced in a study of blood T cell repertoires in COVID-19. Profiling relied on immunoSEQ multiplex PCR, and the TCRdb table lists in-frame clones only, not all of them. The data hold just under 150,000 clones, with about four fifths observed a single time. Sequenced material: peripheral blood. These receptors all stem from a human donor in a cohort sampled during active COVID-19.

V usage is TRBV5-1 and J usage is TRBJ1-2, with no clear D. Germline assignment: CDR1 SGHRS and CDR2 YFSETQ. This CDR3 has 15 residues. The ends were cut back, 0 bases at V and 5 bases at J, with 14 bases in the middle. The DNA of the CDR3 is TGCGCCAGCAGCTTGGGACATATTGGCCCATATGGCTACACCTTC. Residues: CASSLGHIGPYGYTF.

This clone is a singleton in its sample. This chain uses TRBV6-5 with TRBJ1-4; 9 bases fit TRBD1. The CDR3 loop spans 15 amino acids. V lost 0 bases, J lost 5 bases, and 1 base stayed unmatched. CDR1 is MNHEY, CDR2 SVGAGI, per germline. The CDR3 DNA sequence: TGTGCCAGCAGTTACTCGGGGACAGGGAATGAAAAACTGTTTTTT. Amino acids: CASSYSGTGNEKLFF.

The chain employs TRBV5-4 and TRBJ2-5; D unclear. Deletions cut 4 bases from V and 7 bases from J, with 20 bases between. CDR3 length: 15 residues. Germline V CDR1 and CDR2: SGHNT, YYREEE (reference sequence). The CDR3 coding sequence is TGTGCCAGCAGCACTGAGGCCCGCTCCGTAGGGACCCAGTACTTC. It yields the protein CASSTEARSVGTQYF.

This chain uses TRBV2 with TRBJ1-1, with a possible D match to TRBD1 (6 bases). The germline V gene has CDR1 SNHLY and CDR2 FYNNEI. The CDR3 covers 14 residues. V lost 6 bases and J lost 1, with 12 bases in between. This CDR3 reads CASSLQGTNTEAFF. In nucleotides, the CDR3 is TGTGCCAGCAGCCTCCAGGGGACGAACACTGAAGCTTTCTTT.

The chain joins TRBV2 to TRBJ1-2, with D maybe TRBD1 (5 bases). V shed 5 bases and J shed 5 bases, with 15 bases lying between them. The CDR3 totals 14 residues. Germline CDR1 SNHLY, CDR2 FYNNEI. CDR3 sequence (DNA): TGTGCCAGCAGTACCGGGACTTCGCCTTATGGCTACACCTTC. Amino acids: CASSTGTSPYGYTF.